This entry concerns a single TCR beta chain. Its target is unknown. Constant-segment primers and 5'RACE yielded cDNA libraries for TCR alpha and TCR beta, each carrying sample barcodes and UMIs. One entry per CDR3 protein, called by TCRdb with MiXCR from the 5' RACE reads. The table shows 200,000 to 250,000 distinct CDR3 sequences, with roughly 15% occurring only once. These data are taken from a study of T-cell memory formation after mild COVID-19. Broader study findings: The study detected some responding clones in pre-infection memory, suggesting cross-reactive memory joined. Clones that contracted from day 15 to 85 were balanced CD4/CD8, while later expanders leaned CD4+. Among CD4+ contracting clones, most were CM and EM, and CD8+ ones EMRA.

CDR1 and CDR2 from the germline V gene are DFQATT and SNEGSKA (reference sequence). V shed 5 bases and J shed 5 bases, with 16 bases lying between them. The CDR3 length is 13 residues. The TCR comes from a man aged 18 to 29 who had mild COVID-19 (a few samples of this study predate the infection). Cell type and time point are not known. This chain links TRBV20-1 with TRBJ2-7; no reliable D call. The source material was PBMCs or a T cell subset sorted from them (not recorded which). Here the CDR3 DNA reads TGCAGTGCTCCCCCGGACGGCCAGAACGAGCAGTACTTC. Its protein product is CSAPPDGQNEQYF.